This T cell receptor beta chain was sequenced for a study of blood T cell repertoires in COVID-19. Overall study: PBMCs, B-cell-depleted T cells, or T cells provided the cDNA or gDNA that made up the material.

Authors' analysis steps: From reference gene primer amplification, estimates of nucleated cell counts were derived. The table came from immunoSEQ multiplex PCR; TCRdb's copy has only in-frame clones and leaves some out. V and J calls and clone size are those listed in that table; D and trimming were worked out from the DNA. The table has 250,000 to 300,000 clones, over 65% seen once. CDR3 length: 16 residues. Trimming took 10 bases from V and 6 from J; bases not matched to a gene: 18. Germline V gene lookup returns CDR1 LNHDA and CDR2 SQIVND (reference sequence). This chain joins TRBV19 and TRBJ2-7; 10 bases map to TRBD2. The sample consisted of peripheral blood. The origin of this receptor is a man aged 60 to 75 who had recovered from COVID-19. CDR3 sequence (DNA): TGTGCCACCAAGGGAGGGACTAGCGCTAAACCGGGCGAGCAGTACTTC. Amino acid sequence: CATKGGTSAKPGEQYF.